This T cell receptor beta chain was captured by sequencing in a study of T cell clones after liver transplantation. Sequenced by immunoSEQ multiplex PCR; TCRdb stores in-frame clones only, minus some. This table holds more than 65,000 clones, under 90% found once. Germline V CDR1 and CDR2: SGHTA, FQGTGA. The CDR3 runs to 14 residues. V shed 5 bases and J shed 0 bases, with 9 bases lying between them. J is TRBJ2-3 and V is TRBV7-3; the D gene is possibly TRBD2 (5 bases). The starting material was CD4+ T cells from blood, obtained 12 months after liver transplant. This clonotype was obtained from a human patient who received a liver transplant. Certain T cells may be donor cells from the graft. In DNA, the CDR3 is TGTGCCAGCAGCCGCGGGCATAGCACAGATACGCAGTATTTT. As protein: CASSRGHSTDTQYF.